Detailed here is one TCR beta chain. The sample is drawn from a study of T cells in Graves' hyperthyroidism and ophthalmopathy. This CDR3 region has 15 residues. Germline V gene lookup returns CDR1 MNHEY and CDR2 SVGEGT. V lost 1 base to trimming and J lost 0 bases, with 7 bases between them. The investigators amplified TCR beta CDR3 regions from RNA transcripts. The TCR CDR3 first-round RT-PCR relied on the HTBI primer set. MiXCR, run by TCRdb on the multiplex PCR reads, gives a single entry per CDR3 protein. The sample has around 300,000 distinct CDR3 sequences, roughly a fifth seen once. The sample consisted of blood. The chain uses TRBV6-2 or TRBV6-3 and TRBJ1-5; D ambiguous. The receptor was derived from a man aged 45-65 years with Graves' ophthalmopathy. The CDR3 DNA reads as TGTGCCAGCAGTTACTACTTCAATAGCAATCAGCCCCAGCATTTT. Translated, it gives CASSYYFNSNQPQHF.